This T cell receptor (beta chain) was found in a study of cytomegalovirus exposure and HLA in healthy donors. The CDR3 totals 13 residues. The V segment lost 6 bases and the J segment 10 bases; nucleotides outside the gene matches: 9. The germline V gene encodes CDR1 SNHLY and CDR2 FYNNEI. General study findings and limits: Many donors carried some public TCRs, although rarity characterized most TCR sequences.

PCR involved 60 Vbeta and 13 Jbeta primers. Authors' methods: A later analysis counted 80 million or so unique TCR beta chains, some 10 million shared. Measured with immunoSEQ multiplex PCR; TCRdb has only the in-frame clones, and not every one. The V and J calls and clone size come from that table; D and trimming were worked out from the DNA. The sample yields 150,000 to 200,000 clones, 60% to 85% seen once. In the case of this clone: As yet, its antigen is unknown.

The sequenced material came from PBMCs. The chain uses TRBV2 and TRBJ2-1; 7 nucleotides line up with TRBD1. This receptor was identified in a woman aged 50 to 65 in good health and CMV-seropositive. For the CDR3, the DNA is TGTGCCAGCAGGGGAGAGGGGGCTGGCGAGCAGTTCTTC. This gives the protein CASRGEGAGEQFF.